The rows below give T cell receptor beta chains drawn from one sample of a study of OX40 agonist ivuxolimab in advanced cancers. The assay was immunoSEQ multiplex PCR, and TCRdb's table has in-frame clones only and misses some. The sample holds tens of thousands of clones, 81% seen once. The specimen was CD4+ or CD8+ T cells sorted from blood, collected in a trial of the OX40 agonist ivuxolimab. These TCRs come from an adult with an advanced solid tumor such as melanoma, head and neck, liver or kidney cancer. CDR3s include the opening cysteine and the closing phenylalanine or tryptophan. A D gene is named only where the DNA matches it firmly. Clone size appears in some rows only: once, few, many, or a class for an expanded clone.

j_call d_call v_call clone_size cdr3_aa cdr3_nt
TRBJ2-5 . TRBV2 . CASRYYGTLETQYF TGTGCCAGCCGATACTATGGGACATTGGAGACCCAGTACTTC
TRBJ2-2 TRBD2 TRBV9 . CASSAQQGLAGGRTGELFF TGTGCCAGCAGCGCCCAACAGGGACTAGCGGGGGGGCGAACCGGGGAGCTGTTTTTT
TRBJ2-3 . TRBV10-3 . CATALSESTDTQYF TGTGCCACGGCCCTATCAGAGAGCACAGATACGCAGTATTTT
TRBJ1-2 . TRBV19 . CASSTPEGANYGYTF TGTGCCAGTAGTACCCCCGAGGGAGCTAACTATGGCTACACCTTC
TRBJ2-7 . TRBV5-1 . CASRWTRSDEQYF TGCGCCAGCAGATGGACACGGAGTGACGAGCAGTACTTC
TRBJ2-5 TRBD2 TRBV7-9 medium-sized CASSFLGAGDRETQYF TGTGCCAGCAGCTTCCTGGGAGCGGGGGACCGGGAGACCCAGTACTTC
TRBJ1-5 . TRBV7-9 . CASSSHRDLGQPQHF TGTGCCAGCAGCTCCCACAGGGACCTCGGTCAGCCCCAGCATTTT
TRBJ1-2 . TRBV7-9 . CASSEGQSYGYTF TGTGCCAGCAGCGAGGGACAAAGCTATGGCTACACCTTC
TRBJ2-5 TRBD2 TRBV7-9 . CASSLRLARETQYF TGTGCCAGCAGCTTAAGACTAGCACGGGAGACCCAGTACTTC
TRBJ2-7 TRBD1 TRBV29-1 . CSVEGKGAKSYEQYF TGCAGCGTTGAAGGGAAGGGGGCAAAATCCTACGAGCAGTACTTC
TRBJ2-2 . TRBV5-6 . CASSLDYLGSMAGELFF TGTGCCAGCAGCCTTGACTATTTAGGGTCGATGGCCGGGGAGCTGTTTTTT
TRBJ1-1 . TRBV6-5 . CASSYSDGGTEAFF TGTGCCAGCAGTTACTCGGACGGCGGCACTGAAGCTTTCTTT
TRBJ2-7 . TRBV7-9 few CASSSGTGPFMFEQYF TGTGCCAGCAGTAGTGGCACGGGACCCTTTATGTTTGAGCAGTACTTC
TRBJ2-6 . TRBV19 . CASSVLHSGANVLTF TGTGCCAGTAGTGTCCTCCACTCTGGGGCCAACGTCCTGACTTTC
TRBJ2-1 . TRBV9 . CASTPQGSHYNEQFF TGTGCCAGCACCCCCCAGGGGTCTCACTACAATGAGCAGTTCTTC
TRBJ1-2 . TRBV30 . CAWSVQSGRTGDGYTF TGTGCCTGGAGTGTACAATCAGGGAGAACGGGGGATGGCTACACCTTC
TRBJ2-7 TRBD2 TRBV14 . CASSPLAGGYYEQYF TGTGCCAGCAGCCCACTAGCGGGAGGCTACTACGAGCAGTACTTC
TRBJ2-7 . TRBV5-5 once CASSLEDGSYEQYF TGTGCCAGCAGCTTGGAGGACGGATCCTACGAGCAGTACTTC
TRBJ2-5 TRBD1 TRBV30 once CAWAERQGGTPQETQYF TGTGCCTGGGCGGAAAGACAGGGGGGGACACCTCAAGAGACCCAGTACTTC
TRBJ1-1 TRBD1 TRBV5-3 . CAIGQALTLNTEAFF TGTGCCATCGGACAGGCCCTAACTTTGAACACTGAAGCTTTCTTT
TRBJ2-7 TRBD2 TRBV7-9 . CASSFGRVNEQYF TGTGCCAGCAGCTTTGGGAGGGTTAACGAGCAGTACTTC
TRBJ2-1 TRBD1 TRBV13 . CASSLTGQSYNEQFF TGTGCCAGCAGCTTAACGGGACAGTCCTACAATGAGCAGTTCTTC
TRBJ1-2 . TRBV5-1 . CASSPDVGGDYGYTF TGCGCCAGCAGCCCGGACGTAGGGGGGGACTATGGCTACACCTTC
TRBJ1-1 . TRBV11-2 . CASSPSPSEAFF TGTGCCAGCAGCCCTTCACCTAGTGAAGCTTTCTTT
TRBJ2-2 . TRBV7-9 . CASSRRGTGELFF TGTGCCAGCAGCCGCAGGGGCACCGGGGAGCTGTTTTTT
TRBJ2-5 . TRBV19 . CATRGKWEETQYF TGTGCCACCCGGGGAAAATGGGAAGAGACCCAGTACTTC
TRBJ2-7 . TRBV5-1 . CASSLAGSWEQYF TGCGCCAGCAGCTTGGCCGGCTCCTGGGAGCAGTACTTC
TRBJ1-3 . TRBV6-5 . CASRISRVIGNTIYF TGTGCCAGCAGAATTTCCAGGGTAATTGGAAACACCATATATTTT
TRBJ2-1 TRBD2 TRBV9 . CASSLSGSWYNEQFF TGTGCCAGCAGCTTGAGCGGGAGTTGGTACAATGAGCAGTTCTTC
TRBJ2-7 . TRBV5-5 . CASSREGGGSYEQYF TGTGCCAGCAGCCGGGAAGGCGGCGGGTCCTACGAGCAGTACTTC
TRBJ1-2 . TRBV9 few CASSQGGYGYTF TGTGCCAGTTCCCAGGGCGGCTATGGCTACACCTTC
TRBJ2-1 TRBD1 TRBV29-1 . CSEKRQGWGEQFF TGCAGCGAGAAGAGACAGGGCTGGGGTGAGCAGTTCTTC
TRBJ2-7 TRBD1 TRBV28 . CASRARDRDSYEQYF TGTGCCAGCAGAGCAAGAGACAGGGACTCCTACGAGCAGTACTTC